The 15 T cell receptor beta chains presented below share a single source sample, sequenced in a study of T-cell memory formation after mild COVID-19. TCRdb fed the 5' RACE reads into MiXCR, producing one record per CDR3 protein. The sample carries about 49,000 distinct CDR3 sequences, around a quarter recorded once. The specimen was PBMCs or a T cell subset sorted from them (not recorded which). These receptors were obtained from a man aged 18 to 35 who had mild COVID-19 (a few samples of this study predate the infection). Cell type and time point are not known.

The chain uses TRBV4-1 and TRBJ2-1; TRBD2 aligns across 8 bases. Germline CDR1 MGHRA, CDR2 YSYEKL. With V trimmed by 5 bases and J by 5 bases, 11 bases remained unmatched. The CDR3 extends over 16 amino acids. CDR3: CASSLRGSGGDNEQFF. The CDR3 coding sequence is TGCGCCAGCAGCTTGCGGGGAAGCGGGGGCGACAATGAGCAGTTCTTC.

V usage is TRBV6-2 or TRBV6-3 and J usage is TRBJ2-4; 12 bases match TRBD2. Germline-derived CDR1 and CDR2 are MNHEY and SVGEGT. The length of the CDR3 is 17 residues. Trimming took 0 bases from V and 6 from J; bases not matched to a gene: 6. CDR3 bases: TGTGCCAGCAGTTACTCGACTAGCGGGGGCTCTCGAAACATTCAGTACTTC. Its translation is CASSYSTSGGSRNIQYF.

The V gene is TRBV5-6, the J gene TRBJ2-3; 8 bases map to TRBD2. Per the germline V gene, CDR1 is SGHDT and CDR2 is YYEEEE. CDR3 length: 16 amino acids. The junction had 11 bases not matched to a gene; V was cut back by 4 bases and J by 4 bases. The CDR3 is CASSPSGLVFPDTQYF. CDR3 nucleotide sequence: TGTGCCAGCAGCCCATCGGGACTAGTGTTTCCAGATACGCAGTATTTT.

The genes are TRBV12-5 and TRBJ2-7, with D unclear. V lost 0 bases and J lost 6, with 9 bases in between. Germline assignment: CDR1 LGHNT and CDR2 FRNRAP. The CDR3 is made up of 13 amino acids. CDR3 loop: CASGLVNFPEQYF. The CDR3, as DNA: TGTGCTAGTGGTTTGGTAAATTTCCCCGAGCAGTACTTC.

The sample holds one count of this clonotype. The chain links TRBV29-1 to TRBJ1-2; D ambiguous. V dropped 0 bases and J dropped 7 bases, with 30 bases sitting between them. CDR1 and CDR2 (germline): SQVTM, ANQGSEA. The CDR3 length is 19 residues. The CDR3 coding sequence is TGCAGCGTTGAAGATCGTTTGAGGAATTCGGGAGTAGGGTCGGGTGGCTACACCTTC. Translating gives CSVEDRLRNSGVGSGGYTF.

This clonotype was seen a handful of times. CDR3 DNA: TGTGCCAGCTGGCGGGGAGACACCGGGGAGCTGTTTTTT. It is translated as CASWRGDTGELFF. V is TRBV6-5 and J is TRBJ2-2, with a tentative D call TRBD2 (6 bases). Trimming left V 8 bases short and J 3 bases short, with 10 bases between. The CDR3 contains 13 residues. Germline CDR1 and CDR2: MNHEY and SVGAGI.

The chain carries TRBV2 and TRBJ1-2; D not certain. This CDR3 spans 15 amino acids. The germline V and J ends were trimmed by 6 bases and 2 bases, with 16 bases remaining between them. From germline, CDR1 is SNHLY and CDR2 FYNNEI. The CDR3 reads CASRDPRITNYGYTF. The DNA for the CDR3 is TGTGCCAGCAGGGACCCTAGAATTACAAACTATGGCTACACCTTC.

V and J are TRBV4-2 and TRBJ2-3, with D perhaps TRBD2 (5 bases). The V end lost 1 base, the J end lost 3 bases, and 17 bases lay between the germline ends. From germline, CDR1 is LGHNA and CDR2 YNFKEQ. This CDR3 comprises 17 residues. The CDR3 DNA follows: TGTGCCAGCAGCCAAGGTTGGGCAGCGACGGGAACAGATACGCAGTATTTT. This gives the protein CASSQGWAATGTDTQYF.

J is TRBJ2-6 and V is TRBV4-2; the match to TRBD2 covers 9 bases. Germline V gene sequence: CDR1 LGHNA, CDR2 YNFKEQ. V trimming: 3 bases; J trimming: 0 bases; junction bases outside the gene matches: 0. The CDR3 has 16 amino acids. The CDR3 loop reads CASSQRGGSGANVLTF. For the CDR3, the DNA is TGTGCCAGCAGCCAGCGGGGGGGCTCTGGGGCCAACGTCCTGACTTTC.

The chain combines TRBV15 with TRBJ1-5; maybe TRBD1 (6 bases). The germline V and J ends were trimmed by 4 bases and 6 bases, with 13 bases remaining between them. Germline CDR1 reads LNHNV; CDR2 reads YYDKDF (reference sequence). The CDR3 has 14 residues. CDR3 nucleotides: TGTGCCACCAGCACTGATCTAGGGGGTCAGCCCCAGCATTTT. Translating it yields CATSTDLGGQPQHF.

The V gene is TRBV7-6, the J gene TRBJ2-1; no definite D call. Germline V gene sequence: CDR1 SGHVS, CDR2 FNYEAQ. The CDR3 loop spans 12 amino acids. V lost 6 bases to trimming and J lost 6 bases, with 9 bases between them. CDR3 region: CASSLYSNEQFF. The CDR3 nucleotides read TGTGCCAGCAGTCTCTACTCCAATGAGCAGTTCTTC. Combining the CDR3 with reference TRBV7-6 and TRBJ2-1 gives the whole variable domain GAGVSQSPRYKVTKRGQDVALRCDPISGHVSLYWYRQALGQGPEFLTYFNYEAQQDKSGLPNDRFSAERPEGSISTLTIQRTEQRDSAMYRCASSLYSNEQFFGPGTRLTVL.

The chain joins TRBV20-1 to TRBJ2-7, with D possibly matching TRBD1 (7 bases). Germline CDR1 and CDR2: DFQATT and SNEGSKA (reference sequence). The CDR3 consists of 15 residues. Trimming shortened V by 1 base and J by 0 bases, and 13 bases separated the two germline ends. The CDR3 loop reads CSARGPGDSSYEQYV. CDR3 in DNA: TGCAGTGCTAGAGGACCGGGGGACAGCTCCTACGAGCAGTACGTC.

The table lists this clonotype with a few counts. The chain links TRBV7-9 to TRBJ2-2; D not resolved. The germline CDR1 and CDR2 sequences are SEHNR and FQNEAQ (reference sequence). Trimming left V 1 base short and J 4 bases short, with 13 bases between. The CDR3 consists of 16 residues. CDR3 DNA: TGTGCCAGCAGCTTAGAACCCCCCACTACCACCGGGGAGCTGTTTTTT. It is translated as CASSLEPPTTTGELFF.

In DNA form, the CDR3 reads TGTGCCAGCAGCCGAGACAGGGTGCAGTACGTC. It specifies CASSRDRVQYV. This sequence joins TRBV6-6 and TRBJ2-7; 7 bases match TRBD1. Germline V CDR1 and CDR2: MNHNY, SVGAGI (reference sequence). Losses at the gene ends were 6 bases for V and 9 bases for J; bases not matched to a gene: 5. The CDR3 spans 11 residues.

This rearrangement joins TRBV15 to TRBJ2-5; 8 nucleotides line up with TRBD2. The trim removed 6 bases at V and 0 bases at J, leaving 6 bases unmatched. Germline lookup yields CDR1 LNHNV and CDR2 YYDKDF (reference sequence). The CDR3 totals 15 residues. CDR3 in amino acids: CATRASGLYQETQYF. CDR3 nucleotides: TGTGCCACCAGGGCTAGCGGGTTGTACCAAGAGACCCAGTACTTC.